This TCR beta chain was found in a study of blood T cells in healthy people across ages. Extraction of total RNA produced a minimum of 5.5 micrograms from each sample. A second about 7 to 11 cycle PCR used barcoded and J-beta primers. Each CDR3 protein is one row after TCRdb ran MiXCR on the 5' RACE reads. The table records hundreds of thousands of distinct CDR3 sequences, more than 20% of them present only once. Germline-derived CDR1 and CDR2 are MDHEN and SYDVKM. The ends were cut back, 3 bases at V and 7 bases at J, with 9 bases in the middle. The CDR3 length is 12 residues. The same sample was also used in a study of T cells of mothers and their children. That paper states: Among related mother-child pairs, overlap was slightly higher than in unrelated pairs, though not significantly. T cell clones that were persistent and microchimeric went undetected.

V is TRBV28 and J is TRBJ2-5; D is undetermined. This TCR was sampled from a boy younger than 18 in good health. The source material was blood. The chain's CDR3 is CASSFEGRTQYF. DNA for the CDR3: TGTGCCAGCAGTTTCGAAGGACGGACCCAGTACTTC.